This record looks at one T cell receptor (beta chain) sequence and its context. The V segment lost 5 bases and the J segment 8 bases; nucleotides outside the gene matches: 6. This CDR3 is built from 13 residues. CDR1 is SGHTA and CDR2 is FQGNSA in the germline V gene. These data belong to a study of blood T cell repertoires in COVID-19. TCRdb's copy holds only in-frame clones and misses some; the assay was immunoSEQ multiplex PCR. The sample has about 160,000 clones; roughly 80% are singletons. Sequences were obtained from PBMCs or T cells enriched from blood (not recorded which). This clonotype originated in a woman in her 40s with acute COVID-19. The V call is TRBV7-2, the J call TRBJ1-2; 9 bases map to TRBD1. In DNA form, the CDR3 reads TGTGCCAGCAGCCGGGACAGGGAAAAGGGCTACACCTTC. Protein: CASSRDREKGYTF.